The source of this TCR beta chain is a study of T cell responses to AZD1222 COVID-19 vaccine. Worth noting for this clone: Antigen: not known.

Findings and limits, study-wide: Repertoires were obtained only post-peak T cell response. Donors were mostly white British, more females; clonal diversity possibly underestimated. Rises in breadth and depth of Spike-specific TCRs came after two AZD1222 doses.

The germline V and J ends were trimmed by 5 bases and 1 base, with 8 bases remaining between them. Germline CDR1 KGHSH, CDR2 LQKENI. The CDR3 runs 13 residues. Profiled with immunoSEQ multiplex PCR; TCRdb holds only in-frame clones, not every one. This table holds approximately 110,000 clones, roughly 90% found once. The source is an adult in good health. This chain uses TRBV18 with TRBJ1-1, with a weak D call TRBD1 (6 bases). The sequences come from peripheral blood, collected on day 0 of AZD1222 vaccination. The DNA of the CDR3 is TGTGCCAGCTCATTGACAGGGAACACTGAAGCTTTCTTT. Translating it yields CASSLTGNTEAFF.